This T cell receptor beta chain was recovered during a study of cytotoxic CD8 clonotypes in ibrutinib-treated CLL. The germline V gene encodes CDR1 MNHNS and CDR2 SASEGT. This CDR3 comprises 17 residues. Losses at the gene ends were 4 bases for V and 2 bases for J; bases not matched to a gene: 11. Generated by immunoSEQ multiplex PCR, the TCRdb table keeps only in-frame clones and is missing some. This table holds tens of thousands of clones, 65% to 85% found once. Cryopreserved PBMCs provided about 2 micrograms of genomic DNA for the TCR beta libraries. The chain combines TRBV6-1 with TRBJ1-5; the match to TRBD1 covers 7 bases. Material: PBMCs, obtained at disease progression, from a patient treated with ibrutinib. The sequence was obtained from a human donor with chronic lymphocytic leukemia. CDR3 protein: CASSGPQGGVGNQPQHF. CDR3 DNA: TGTGCCAGCAGTGGCCCCCAGGGGGGCGTCGGCAATCAGCCCCAGCATTTT.